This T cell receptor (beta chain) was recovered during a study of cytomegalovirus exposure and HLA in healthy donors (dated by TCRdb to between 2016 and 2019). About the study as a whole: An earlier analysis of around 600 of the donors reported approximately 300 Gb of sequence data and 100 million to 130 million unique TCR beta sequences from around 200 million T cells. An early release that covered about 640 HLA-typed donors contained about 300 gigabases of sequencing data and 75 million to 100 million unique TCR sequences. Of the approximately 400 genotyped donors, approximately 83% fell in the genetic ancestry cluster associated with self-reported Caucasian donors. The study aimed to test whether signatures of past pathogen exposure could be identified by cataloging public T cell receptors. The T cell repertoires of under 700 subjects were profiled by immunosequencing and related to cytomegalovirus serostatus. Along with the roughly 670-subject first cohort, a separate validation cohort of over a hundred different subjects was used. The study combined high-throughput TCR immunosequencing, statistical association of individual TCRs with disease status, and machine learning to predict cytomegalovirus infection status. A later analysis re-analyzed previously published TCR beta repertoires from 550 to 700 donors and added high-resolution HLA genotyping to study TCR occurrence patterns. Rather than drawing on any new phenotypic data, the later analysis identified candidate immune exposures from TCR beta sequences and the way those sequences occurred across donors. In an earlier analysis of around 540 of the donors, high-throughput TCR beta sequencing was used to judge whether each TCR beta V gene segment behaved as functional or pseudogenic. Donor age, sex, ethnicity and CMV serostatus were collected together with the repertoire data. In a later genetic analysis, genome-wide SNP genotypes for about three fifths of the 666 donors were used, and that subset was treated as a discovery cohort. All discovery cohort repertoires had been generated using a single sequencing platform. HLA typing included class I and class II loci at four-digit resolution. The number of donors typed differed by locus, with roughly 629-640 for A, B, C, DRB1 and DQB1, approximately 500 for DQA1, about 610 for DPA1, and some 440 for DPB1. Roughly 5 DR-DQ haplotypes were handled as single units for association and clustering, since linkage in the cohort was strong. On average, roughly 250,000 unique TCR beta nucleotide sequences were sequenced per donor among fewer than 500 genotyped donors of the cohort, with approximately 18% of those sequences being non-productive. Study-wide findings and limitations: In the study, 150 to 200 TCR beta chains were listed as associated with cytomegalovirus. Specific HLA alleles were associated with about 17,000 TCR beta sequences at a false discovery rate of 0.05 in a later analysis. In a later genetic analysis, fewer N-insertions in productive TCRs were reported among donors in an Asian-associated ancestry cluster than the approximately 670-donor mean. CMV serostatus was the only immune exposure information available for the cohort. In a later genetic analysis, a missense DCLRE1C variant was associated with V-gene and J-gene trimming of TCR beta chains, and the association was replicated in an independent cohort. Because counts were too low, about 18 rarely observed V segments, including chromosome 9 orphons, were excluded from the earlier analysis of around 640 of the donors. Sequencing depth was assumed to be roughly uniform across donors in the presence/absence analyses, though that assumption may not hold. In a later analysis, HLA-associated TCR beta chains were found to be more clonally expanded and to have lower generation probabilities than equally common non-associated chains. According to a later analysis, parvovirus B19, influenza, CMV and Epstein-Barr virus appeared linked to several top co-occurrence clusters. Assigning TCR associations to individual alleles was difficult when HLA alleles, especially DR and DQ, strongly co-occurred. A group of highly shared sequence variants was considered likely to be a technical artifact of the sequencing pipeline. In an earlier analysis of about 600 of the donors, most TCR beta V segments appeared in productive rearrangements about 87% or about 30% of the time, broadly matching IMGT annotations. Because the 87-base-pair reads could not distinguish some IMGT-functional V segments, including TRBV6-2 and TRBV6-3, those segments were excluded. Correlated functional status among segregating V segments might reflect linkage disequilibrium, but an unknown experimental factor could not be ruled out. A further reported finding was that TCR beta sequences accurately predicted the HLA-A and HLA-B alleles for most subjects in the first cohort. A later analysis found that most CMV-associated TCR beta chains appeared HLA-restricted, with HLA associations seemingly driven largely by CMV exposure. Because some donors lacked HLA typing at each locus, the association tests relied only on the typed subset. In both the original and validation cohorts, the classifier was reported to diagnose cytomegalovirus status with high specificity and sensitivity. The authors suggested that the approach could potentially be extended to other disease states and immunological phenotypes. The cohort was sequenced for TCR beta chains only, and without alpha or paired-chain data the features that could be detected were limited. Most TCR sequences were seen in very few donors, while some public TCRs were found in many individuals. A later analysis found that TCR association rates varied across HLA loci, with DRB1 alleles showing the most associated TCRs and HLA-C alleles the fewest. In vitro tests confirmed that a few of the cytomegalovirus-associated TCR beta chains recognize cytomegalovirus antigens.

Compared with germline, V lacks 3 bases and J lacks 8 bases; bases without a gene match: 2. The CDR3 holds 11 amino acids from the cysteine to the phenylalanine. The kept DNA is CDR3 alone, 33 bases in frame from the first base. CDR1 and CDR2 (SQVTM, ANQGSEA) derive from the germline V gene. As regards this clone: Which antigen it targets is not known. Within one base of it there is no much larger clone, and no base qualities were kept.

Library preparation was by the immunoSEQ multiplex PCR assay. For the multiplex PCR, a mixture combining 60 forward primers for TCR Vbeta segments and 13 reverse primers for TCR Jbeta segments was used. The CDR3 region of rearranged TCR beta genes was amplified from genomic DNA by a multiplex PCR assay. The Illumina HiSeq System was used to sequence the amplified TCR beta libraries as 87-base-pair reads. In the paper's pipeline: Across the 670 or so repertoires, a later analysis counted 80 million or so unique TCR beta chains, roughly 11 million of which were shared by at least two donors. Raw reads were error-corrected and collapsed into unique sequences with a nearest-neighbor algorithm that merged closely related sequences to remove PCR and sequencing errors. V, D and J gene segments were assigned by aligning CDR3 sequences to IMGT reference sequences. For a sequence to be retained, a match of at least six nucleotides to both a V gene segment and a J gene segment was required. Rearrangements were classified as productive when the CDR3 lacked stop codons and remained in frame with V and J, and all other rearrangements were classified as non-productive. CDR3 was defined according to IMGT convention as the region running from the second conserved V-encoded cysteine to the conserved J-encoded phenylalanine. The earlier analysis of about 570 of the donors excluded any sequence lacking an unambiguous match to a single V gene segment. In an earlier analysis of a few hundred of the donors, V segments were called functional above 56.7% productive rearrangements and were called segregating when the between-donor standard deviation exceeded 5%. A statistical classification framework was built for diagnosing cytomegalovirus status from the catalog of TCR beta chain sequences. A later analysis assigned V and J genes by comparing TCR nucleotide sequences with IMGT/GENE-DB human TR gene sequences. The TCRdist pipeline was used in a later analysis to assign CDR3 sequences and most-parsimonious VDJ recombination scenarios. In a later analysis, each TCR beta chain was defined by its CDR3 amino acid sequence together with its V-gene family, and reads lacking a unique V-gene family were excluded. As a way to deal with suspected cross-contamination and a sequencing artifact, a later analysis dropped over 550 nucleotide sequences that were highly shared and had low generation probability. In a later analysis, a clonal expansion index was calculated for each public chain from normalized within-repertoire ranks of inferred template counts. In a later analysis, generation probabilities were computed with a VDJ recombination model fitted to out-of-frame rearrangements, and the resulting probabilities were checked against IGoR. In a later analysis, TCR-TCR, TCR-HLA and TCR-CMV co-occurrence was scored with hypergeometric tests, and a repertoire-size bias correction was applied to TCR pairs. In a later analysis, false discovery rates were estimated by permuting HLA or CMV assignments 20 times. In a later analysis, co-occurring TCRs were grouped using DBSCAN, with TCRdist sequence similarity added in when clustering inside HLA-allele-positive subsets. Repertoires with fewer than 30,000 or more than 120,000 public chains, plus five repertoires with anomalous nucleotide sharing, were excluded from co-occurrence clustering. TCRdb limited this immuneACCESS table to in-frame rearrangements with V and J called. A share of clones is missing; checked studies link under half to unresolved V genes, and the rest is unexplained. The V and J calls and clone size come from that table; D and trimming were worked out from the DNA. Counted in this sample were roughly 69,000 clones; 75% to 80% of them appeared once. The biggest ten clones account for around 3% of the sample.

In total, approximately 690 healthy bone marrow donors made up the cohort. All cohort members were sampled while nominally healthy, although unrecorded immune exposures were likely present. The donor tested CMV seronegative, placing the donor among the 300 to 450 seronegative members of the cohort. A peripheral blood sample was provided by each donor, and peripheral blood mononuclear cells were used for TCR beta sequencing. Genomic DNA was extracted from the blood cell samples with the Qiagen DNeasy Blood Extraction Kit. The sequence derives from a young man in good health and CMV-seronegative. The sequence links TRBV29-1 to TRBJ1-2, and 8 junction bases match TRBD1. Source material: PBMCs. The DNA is TGCAGCGTTGACTCAGGGGGCGGCTACACCTTC. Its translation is CSVDSGGGYTF. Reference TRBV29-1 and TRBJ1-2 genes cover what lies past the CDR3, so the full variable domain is SAVISQKPSRDICQRGTSLTIQCQVDSQVTMMFWYRQQPGQSLTLIATANQGSEATYESGFVIDKFPISRPNLTFSTLTVSNMSPEDSSIYLCSVDSGGGYTFGSGTRLTVV.